A selection of T cell receptor beta chains follows, all from one sample in a study of cytotoxic CD8 clonotypes in ibrutinib-treated CLL. Only in-frame clones appear in the TCRdb table, and some are missing; sequencing was by immunoSEQ multiplex PCR. The repertoire holds 300,000 to 400,000 clones, with 67% as singletons. This specimen was PBMCs, taken after 36 months of ibrutinib treatment. The receptors here all came from a human donor with chronic lymphocytic leukemia. The CDR3 runs from the conserved cysteine through the conserved F or W. D genes are given only for firm matches. Expanded clones get a size class; other rows say once, few or many, or leave the size out.

j_gene: TRBJ2-1; d_gene: -; abundance: -; v_gene: TRBV7-6; CDR3nt: TGTGCCAGCAGCTTAGGGGGCGGGTACAATGAGCAGTTCTTC; CDR3aa: CASSLGGGYNEQFF
j_gene: TRBJ2-7; d_gene: TRBD1; abundance: -; v_gene: TRBV13; CDR3nt: TGTGCCAGCAGCTTAGGGGCACAGGGGCCCTACGAGCAGTACTTC; CDR3aa: CASSLGAQGPYEQYF
j_gene: TRBJ2-7; d_gene: TRBD2; abundance: -; v_gene: TRBV5-1; CDR3nt: TGCGCCAGCAGCTTCCACGAAGCGGGAATATCCTACGAGCAGTACTTC; CDR3aa: CASSFHEAGISYEQYF
j_gene: TRBJ2-7; d_gene: TRBD1; abundance: -; v_gene: TRBV28; CDR3nt: TGTGCCAGCAGTTTGCAAGGGGGCCTCTCCTACGAGCAGTACTTC; CDR3aa: CASSLQGGLSYEQYF
j_gene: TRBJ2-2; d_gene: -; abundance: -; v_gene: TRBV6-6; CDR3nt: TGTGCCAGCAGGCAAGGGGAGCTGTTTTTT; CDR3aa: CASRQGELFF
j_gene: TRBJ1-4; d_gene: -; abundance: -; v_gene: TRBV9; CDR3nt: TGTGCCAGCAGCGTAGCTGACAATGGAAAACTGTTTTTT; CDR3aa: CASSVADNGKLFF
j_gene: TRBJ1-2; d_gene: -; abundance: few; v_gene: TRBV6-5; CDR3nt: TGTGCCAGCAGTTACTCGCAGGTCTATGGCTACACCTTC; CDR3aa: CASSYSQVYGYTF
j_gene: TRBJ1-2; d_gene: -; abundance: -; v_gene: TRBV5-1; CDR3nt: TGCGCCAGCAGCTTGGCGGTCGACAACTATGGCTACACCTTC; CDR3aa: CASSLAVDNYGYTF
j_gene: TRBJ2-7; d_gene: TRBD1; abundance: -; v_gene: TRBV6-1; CDR3nt: TGTGCCAGCAAACCGGGACAGGGCAGTCCCTACGAGCAGTACTTC; CDR3aa: CASKPGQGSPYEQYF
j_gene: TRBJ1-5; d_gene: -; abundance: few; v_gene: TRBV6-1; CDR3nt: TGTGCCAGCAGTGATTGGGGGGGGGATGAGCCCCAGCATTTT; CDR3aa: CASSDWGGDEPQHF
j_gene: TRBJ2-5; d_gene: TRBD1; abundance: -; v_gene: TRBV11-2; CDR3nt: TGTGCCAGCAGCTTAAGAGACAGGGATCAAGAGACCCAGTACTTC; CDR3aa: CASSLRDRDQETQYF
j_gene: TRBJ2-5; d_gene: -; abundance: -; v_gene: TRBV7-6; CDR3nt: TGTGCCAGCAGCTTAGTGGGAGAGACCCAGTACTTC; CDR3aa: CASSLVGETQYF
j_gene: TRBJ2-7; d_gene: -; abundance: -; v_gene: TRBV4-3; CDR3nt: TGCGCCAGCAGCCAAGGGAGTAACTACGAGCAGTACTTC; CDR3aa: CASSQGSNYEQYF
j_gene: TRBJ2-7; d_gene: -; abundance: few; v_gene: TRBV6-5; CDR3nt: TGTGCCAGCAGCCCCGATTCGGCTTACGGCGAGCAGTACTTC; CDR3aa: CASSPDSAYGEQYF
j_gene: TRBJ1-5; d_gene: -; abundance: -; v_gene: TRBV2; CDR3nt: TGTGCCAGCCGGGACAGCAATCAGCCCCAGCATTTT; CDR3aa: CASRDSNQPQHF
j_gene: TRBJ1-4; d_gene: -; abundance: -; v_gene: TRBV19; CDR3nt: TGTGCCAGTGACCCGGGACACCCTAATGAAAAACTGTTTTTT; CDR3aa: CASDPGHPNEKLFF